This TCR beta chain was profiled in a study of cytomegalovirus exposure and HLA in healthy donors. Study results and limitations: An analysis was carried out later, and it reportedly showed fewer N-insertions in an Asian-associated ancestry cluster than the approximately 700-donor mean. Accurate prediction of most subjects' HLA-A and HLA-B alleles from TCR beta sequences was reported. In a later analysis, most CMV-associated TCR beta chains appeared HLA-restricted.

In regard to this clone: Its antigen is not identified.

A multiplex PCR was run with 60 Vbeta primers and 13 Jbeta primers. Method: immunoSEQ multiplex PCR; TCRdb's copy keeps in-frame clones and lacks some. The sample holds around 140,000 clones, 80% seen once. CDR1 MNHNY and CDR2 SVGAGI come from the germline V gene (reference sequence). The CDR3 is 12 amino acids. Deletions cut 5 bases from V and 4 bases from J, with 8 bases between. Despite likely unrecorded immune exposures, the donors were nominally healthy at the time of sampling. This rearrangement joins TRBV6-6 to TRBJ1-1; D remains ambiguous. The receptor was derived from a man in his forties or fifties in good health and CMV-seronegative. Sequences were obtained from PBMCs. The CDR3 bases are TGTGCCAGCAGTCCTAGTGGCACTGAAGCTTTCTTT. The encoded protein is CASSPSGTEAFF.